Here is one T cell receptor (beta chain) with its context. The data were obtained in a study of blood T cell repertoires in COVID-19. For the study at large: Nucleic acid was either cDNA or gDNA, and it came from T cells, B-cell-depleted T cells, or PBMCs.

The data were produced by immunoSEQ multiplex PCR, yet TCRdb's version contains in-frame clones alone and is incomplete. The data hold 150,000 to 200,000 clones, with 90% observed a single time. The CDR3 is 16 residues long. Germline CDR1 SGHDT, CDR2 YYEEEE. Trimming shortened V by 4 bases and J by 4 bases, and 20 bases separated the two germline ends. The receptor's source is a man aged 45-60 years with acute or convalescent COVID-19. The sequenced sample consisted of peripheral blood. This chain joins TRBV5-6 and TRBJ1-1; D possibly corresponds to TRBD1 (5 bases). The DNA of the CDR3 is TGTGCCAGCAGCGGGGGGGGTCCCTCGTTGAGCACTGAAGCTTTCTTT. Its translation is CASSGGGPSLSTEAFF. The variable domain in full, with the rest retrieved from reference TRBV5-6 and TRBJ1-1, is DAGVTQSPTHLIKTRGQQVTLRCSPKSGHDTVSWYQQALGQGPQFIFQYYEEEERQRGNFPDRFSGHQFPNYSSELNVNALLLGDSALYLCASSGGGPSLSTEAFFGQGTRLTVV.